Below are 15 T cell receptor beta chains sequenced from a single sample in a study of CD8+ T cells in alopecia areata. Noted treatment: oral pan-JAK inhibitor, 5-10 mg twice daily. cDNA reverse transcribed from extracted RNA served as the sequencing template. Sequenced by immunoSEQ multiplex PCR; TCRdb stores in-frame clones only, minus some. The table records 90,000 or so clones, 44% of them present only once. Sequences were derived from CD8+ T cells sorted from blood, sampled at week 24, from a patient treated with tofacitinib. The receptors come from a human donor with alopecia areata.

This clone was seen a handful of times. The chain uses TRBV4-1 and TRBJ2-5, with D unresolved. The germline V gene has CDR1 MGHRA and CDR2 YSYEKL. V was trimmed by 0 bases and J by 5 bases, leaving 4 bases between them. CDR3 size: 12 residues. Here the CDR3 reads CASSQDWETQYF. Written as DNA, the CDR3 is TGCGCCAGCAGCCAAGATTGGGAGACCCAGTACTTC.

This clone has more than one count but fewer than ten. V usage is TRBV29-1 and J usage is TRBJ2-5; no clear D. V was pared by 6 bases and J by 8 bases, with 10 bases between. The germline V gene encodes CDR1 SQVTM and CDR2 ANQGSEA. The CDR3 contains 10 residues. The CDR3 here is CSVPRETQYF. The CDR3, as DNA: TGCAGCGTCCCTAGAGAAACCCAGTACTTC.

This chain uses TRBV4-1 with TRBJ1-5; D call uncertain. Germline CDR1 is MGHRA and CDR2 is YSYEKL. This CDR3 is built from 14 residues. Trimming stripped 0 bases from V and 6 bases from J, with 9 bases between. The CDR3 nucleotides read TGCGCCAGCAGCCAAGATGCGGCGTCTCAGCCCCAGCATTTT. It yields the protein CASSQDAASQPQHF.

This clone appeared once. As DNA, the CDR3 is TGTGCCAGCAGCTTAGTCGGAGATACGCAGTATTTT. It specifies CASSLVGDTQYF. This chain joins TRBV7-6 and TRBJ2-3, with D uncertain. This CDR3 region has 12 residues. Germline V CDR1 and CDR2: SGHVS, FNYEAQ. Trimming stripped 1 base from V and 5 bases from J, with 4 bases between. The full variable domain, in which reference TRBV7-6 and TRBJ2-3 provide the parts outside the CDR3, is GAGVSQSPRYKVTKRGQDVALRCDPISGHVSLYWYRQALGQGPEFLTYFNYEAQQDKSGLPNDRFSAERPEGSISTLTIQRTEQRDSAMYRCASSLVGDTQYFGPGTRLTVL.

The chain combines TRBV2 with TRBJ2-2, with 7 bases identical to TRBD2. CDR1 is SNHLY, CDR2 FYNNEI, per germline. J lost 4 bases, V lost 2 bases, and 13 bases had no gene match. This CDR3 comprises 18 residues. CDR3: CASSESGEGLVSTGELFF. CDR3 nucleotide sequence: TGTGCCAGCAGTGAATCGGGGGAGGGCCTCGTGTCCACCGGGGAGCTGTTTTTT.

The chain links TRBV7-3 to TRBJ2-5; no clear D gene. V was trimmed by 2 bases and J by 5 bases, leaving 9 bases between them. The CDR3 spans 13 residues. Germline assignment: CDR1 SGHTA and CDR2 FQGTGA. CDR3 nucleotides: TGTGCCAGCAGCTTACGGCCAGAGGAGACCCAGTACTTC. Translated, it gives CASSLRPEETQYF.

The chain links TRBV6-1 to TRBJ2-5; TRBD2 might be the D (6 bases). The CDR3 runs to 15 residues. CDR1 MNHNS and CDR2 SASEGT come from the germline V gene. Trimming took 0 bases from V and 5 from J, leaving 13 bases between them. Written as DNA, the CDR3 is TGTGCCAGCAGTGAAGCTCGACTAGGCCCGGAGACCCAGTACTTC. It specifies CASSEARLGPETQYF.

This clone came up a few times. The CDR3 region is CASPGTGVTGELFF. The CDR3 nucleotides read TGTGCCAGTCCCGGGACAGGTGTAACCGGGGAGCTGTTTTTT. The chain couples TRBV2 to TRBJ2-2, with 8 bases aligning to TRBD1. This CDR3 has 14 residues. The V gene's germline CDR1 is SNHLY and CDR2 FYNNEI. V lost 9 bases and J lost 5; bases outside the gene matches: 8. The full variable domain, its missing parts supplied by reference TRBV2 and TRBJ2-2, is EPEVTQTPSHQVTQMGQEVILRCVPISNHLYFYWYRQILGQKVEFLVSFYNNEISEKSEIFDDQFSVERPDGSNFTLKIRSTKLEDSAMYFCASPGTGVTGELFFGEGSRLTVL.

V is TRBV5-1 and J is TRBJ2-7; D might be TRBD1 or TRBD2, each matching 5 bases. V lost 1 base and J 2 bases, leaving 7 bases between the germline ends. This CDR3 contains 13 residues. The V gene's germline CDR1 is SGHRS and CDR2 YFSETQ. The CDR3: CASSLLGAYEQYF. The CDR3 nucleotides read TGCGCCAGCAGCTTGCTGGGGGCCTACGAGCAGTACTTC. The full variable domain, completed using reference TRBV5-1 and TRBJ2-7, is KAGVTQTPRYLIKTRGQQVTLSCSPISGHRSVSWYQQTPGQGLQFLFEYFSETQRNKGNFPGRFSGRQFSNSRSEMNVSTLELGDSALYLCASSLLGAYEQYFGPGTRLTVT.

This clone showed up many times. This chain joins TRBV7-9 and TRBJ2-4, with D maybe TRBD1 (6 bases). CDR1 is SEHNR, CDR2 FQNEAQ, per germline (reference sequence). CDR3 length equals 15 residues. Trimming took off 5 bases at V and 8 bases at J, with 19 bases between the two ends. In DNA form, the CDR3 reads TGTGCCAGCAGCGTAGGAGCCAGCTCAGGGGACATTCAGTACTTC. It encodes CASSVGASSGDIQYF.

The V and J genes are TRBV27 and TRBJ1-1; 7 bases are a match to TRBD1. Per the germline V gene, CDR1 is MNHEY and CDR2 is SMNVEV (reference sequence). This CDR3 comprises 13 residues. With V trimmed by 6 bases and J by 5 bases, 6 bases remained unmatched. Written as DNA, the CDR3 is TGTGCCAGCAGCCACAGGGGAGAGACTGAAGCTTTCTTT. Translated, it gives CASSHRGETEAFF.

The chain uses TRBV4-2 and TRBJ2-7, with 8 bases matching TRBD2. The CDR3 length is 15 residues. V shed 1 base, J shed 0 bases, and the junction held 2 bases outside the gene matches. CDR1 is LGHNA, CDR2 YNFKEQ, per germline. DNA for the CDR3: TGTGCCAGCAGCCAAGGAAGCGGGAGCTCCTACGAGCAGTACTTC. It encodes CASSQGSGSSYEQYF.

This chain links TRBV7-9 with TRBJ2-2; weak D call: TRBD2 (7 bases). The germline V gene encodes CDR1 SEHNR and CDR2 FQNEAQ (reference sequence). CDR3 size: 16 residues. Trimming took off 2 bases at V and 4 bases at J, with 14 bases between the two ends. CDR3 DNA sequence: TGTGCCAGCAGCTTAAGGGGGGGCCCCTCCACCGGGGAGCTGTTTTTT. Its translation: CASSLRGGPSTGELFF.

The chain employs TRBV5-6 and TRBJ2-5; D gene uncertain. V gave up 7 bases and J gave up 8 bases, with 12 bases separating them. This CDR3 is 11 amino acids long. Germline V gene sequence: CDR1 SGHDT, CDR2 YYEEEE. The CDR3 loop is CASRTGRTQYF. Written as DNA, the CDR3 is TGTGCCAGCCGGACGGGCCGCACCCAGTACTTC.

The rearrangement uses TRBV2 and TRBJ2-7, with TRBD2 matching 9 bases. There are 15 residues in the CDR3. Trimming cost V 5 bases and J 4 bases; bases outside gene matches: 9. Germline assignment: CDR1 SNHLY and CDR2 FYNNEI. The CDR3 spells CASSQSGRRKYEQYF. CDR3 bases: TGTGCCAGCAGTCAGAGCGGGAGGAGGAAGTACGAGCAGTACTTC. The whole variable domain, filled in from reference TRBV2 and TRBJ2-7, reads EPEVTQTPSHQVTQMGQEVILRCVPISNHLYFYWYRQILGQKVEFLVSFYNNEISEKSEIFDDQFSVERPDGSNFTLKIRSTKLEDSAMYFCASSQSGRRKYEQYFGPGTRLTVT.